This TCR beta chain originates from a study of patients and donors after allogeneic stem cell transplantation. Trimming pared 3 bases from V and 0 bases from J, leaving 11 bases between. The CDR3 has 15 residues. TCRdb reanalysed the RT-PCR reads using MiXCR and keeps one entry per CDR3 protein. The data show 84,000 or so distinct CDR3 sequences, around 48% seen once. The clonotype originates from a human donor who was either an allogeneic HSCT recipient or a stem cell or donor lymphocyte infusion donor (not recorded which). It is not recorded whose cells these are; they may come from a transplant donor. This sequence joins TRBV12-3 or TRBV12-4 and TRBJ1-1, with D unresolved. The sample consisted of blood, either unsorted or a sorted T cell fraction (not recorded which). The CDR3 protein is CASSLTVRMNTEAFF. CDR3 in DNA: TGTGCCAGCAGTTTGACTGTCAGAATGAACACTGAAGCTTTCTTT.